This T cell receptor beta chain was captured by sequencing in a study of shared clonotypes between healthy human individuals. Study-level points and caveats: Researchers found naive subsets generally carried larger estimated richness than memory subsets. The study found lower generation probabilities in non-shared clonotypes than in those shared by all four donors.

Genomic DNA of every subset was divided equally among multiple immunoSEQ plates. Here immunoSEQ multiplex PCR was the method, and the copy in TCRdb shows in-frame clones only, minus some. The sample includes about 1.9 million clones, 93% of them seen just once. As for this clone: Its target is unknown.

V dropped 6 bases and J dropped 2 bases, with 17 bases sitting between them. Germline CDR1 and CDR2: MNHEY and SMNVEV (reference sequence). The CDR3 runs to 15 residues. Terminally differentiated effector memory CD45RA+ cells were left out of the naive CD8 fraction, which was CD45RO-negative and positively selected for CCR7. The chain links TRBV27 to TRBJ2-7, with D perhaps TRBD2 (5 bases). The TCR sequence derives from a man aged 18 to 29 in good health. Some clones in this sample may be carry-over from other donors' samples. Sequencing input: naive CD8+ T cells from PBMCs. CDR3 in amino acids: CASREVGSFAYEQYF. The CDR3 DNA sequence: TGTGCCAGCAGGGAGGTGGGGTCATTCGCCTACGAGCAGTACTTC.